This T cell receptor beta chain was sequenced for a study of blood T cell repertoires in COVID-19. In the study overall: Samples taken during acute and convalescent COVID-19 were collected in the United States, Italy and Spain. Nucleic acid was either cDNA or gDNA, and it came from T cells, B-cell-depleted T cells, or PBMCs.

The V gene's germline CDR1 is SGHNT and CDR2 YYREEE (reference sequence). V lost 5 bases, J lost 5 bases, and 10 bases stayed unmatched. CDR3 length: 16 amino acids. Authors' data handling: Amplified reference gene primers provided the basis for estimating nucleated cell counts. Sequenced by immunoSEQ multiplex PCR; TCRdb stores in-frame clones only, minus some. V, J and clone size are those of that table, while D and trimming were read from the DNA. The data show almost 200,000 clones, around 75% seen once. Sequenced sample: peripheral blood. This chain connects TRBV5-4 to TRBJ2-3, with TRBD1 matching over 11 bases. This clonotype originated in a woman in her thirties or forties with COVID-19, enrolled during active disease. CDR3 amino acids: CASSQGQGAVGDTQYF. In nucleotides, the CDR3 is TGTGCCAGCAGTCAAGGACAGGGGGCCGTGGGAGATACGCAGTATTTT.